This T cell receptor beta chain appears in the sequencing data of a study of blood T cell repertoires in COVID-19. Study as a whole: There were acute and convalescent COVID-19 samples, and they came from the United States, Italy and Spain.

Seattle enrolled patients during active infection and tracked them longitudinally. This clone was observed a few times. As processed by the authors: Reference gene primer amplification yielded estimated nucleated cell counts. The method was immunoSEQ multiplex PCR; TCRdb's version includes in-frame clones alone and lacks a portion of them. The DNA was the basis for D and trimming; V, J and clone size are from that table. Counted here are around 120,000 clones, roughly 90% occurring once; the ten biggest clones make up less than 5%. Germline V gene lookup returns CDR1 SGDLS and CDR2 YYNGEE. The J segment lost 3 bases and the V segment lost 0 bases, leaving 6 bases of the junction unmatched. This CDR3 comprises 15 residues.

Sequenced input: peripheral blood. The V and J genes are TRBV9 and TRBJ2-7; the match to TRBD2 covers 7 bases. The TCR was taken from a man aged 55 to 70 with COVID-19, enrolled during active disease. CDR3 sequence (DNA): TGTGCCAGCAGCGTAGACGGGACTAACATCTACGAGCAGTACTTC. This translates into CASSVDGTNIYEQYF.